The clone carrying this TCR beta chain was counted only a few times. TCRdb re-called the 5' RACE reads through MiXCR, storing one row per CDR3 protein. The sample gives approximately 100,000 distinct CDR3 sequences, approximately 15% of which show up once; roughly 27% is in the top ten. The data belong to a study of T-cell memory formation after mild COVID-19. Trimming shortened V by 5 bases and J by 5 bases, and 18 bases separated the two germline ends. The CDR3 loop spans 15 amino acids. CDR1 is SGHVS and CDR2 is FQNEAQ in the germline V gene. The rearrangement links TRBV7-8 to TRBJ2-5, with a tentative D call TRBD2 (7 bases). Sequenced sample: PBMCs or a T cell subset sorted from them (not recorded which). This clonotype originated in an adult woman who had mild COVID-19 (a few samples of this study predate the infection). Cell type and time point are not known. The CDR3 DNA is TGTGCCAGCAGCCCGATGGGGGGGGGCATGGAGACCCAGTACTTC. Protein: CASSPMGGGMETQYF.